The sequence of this TCR beta chain was determined in a study of neurological immune-mediated disorders (dated by TCRdb to about 2019). Regarding the study in general: Peripheral blood TCR-beta repertoires from patients with HTLV-I-associated myelopathy (HAM/TSP), patients with multiple sclerosis, and healthy controls were compared in the study using UMI-based sequencing. The roughly 100 TCR-beta libraries covered PBMC samples along with longitudinal samples, technical triplicates, and paired sorted CD4+ and CD8+ T-cell subsets. The cohort included approximately 68 subjects: 14 with HAM/TSP, roughly 35 with multiple sclerosis, and 20 or so healthy controls.

This clonotype has ten or more counts. Its antigen remains undetermined. Base qualities are missing; no much larger clone stands one base away. The healthy controls were volunteers from blood banks in Maryland, USA. Unsorted PBMC libraries were generated from 2 million PBMCs stored in RNAlater at -80 °C until RNA extraction. PBMCs were separated from peripheral blood using Ficoll-Hypaque density gradient centrifugation and then cryopreserved in liquid nitrogen. General findings and caveats noted by the study authors: No identical CDR3 amino acid sequences were shared among expanded clones across subjects, suggesting private TCR-beta repertoires in all groups. TCR clonal expansion was highest in HAM/TSP patients and lowest in MS patients, with MS patients falling below even healthy controls.

V lost 6 bases and J lost 5 bases; the stretch between them is 16 bases long. The CDR3 covers 14 residues, taking in both the cysteine and the phenylalanine. Only the CDR3 part of the read is kept: 42 bases, read in frame from the first base. cDNA was synthesized by template-switch 5'RACE using a primer carrying a 10-nucleotide random unique molecular identifier by which each TCR transcript was tagged. Every sequencing run yielded over 170 million TCR-beta sequences covering 15-18 subjects. The RNeasy kit was used to extract total RNA. TCR-beta VDJ regions were amplified with primers for the TCR constant region and the 5'RACE anchor, using the KAPA Real-time Library Amplification kit. Sample indexes and Illumina adaptors were added in a first PCR, after which library yield was increased in a second PCR. After Ampure bead purification, the roughly 650 bp TCR product was size-selected on a 2% E-gel SizeSelection system. Library quality was checked on a Bioanalyzer, concentration was measured with Qubit, and libraries were quantified with the Kapa Library Quantification kit before pooling. Paired-end 2 x 150 bp sequencing of the libraries was performed on an Illumina HiSeq 2500. To increase sequence diversity, roughly 24-32% phiX was spiked into each library pool. In the paper's pipeline: Quality-filtered reads were processed with the UMI-based MiGEC pipeline, and over 75% of raw TCR sequences were removed by the MiGEC pipeline during error correction. IMGT germline references were used for aligning VDJ genes, and each clonotype was defined as a unique CDR3 amino acid sequence together with its V-J genes. VDJtools evaluated clonal expansion, Shannon diversity and CDR3 relatedness (CalcPairwiseDistances, ClusterSamples); CLCbio workbench built phylogenetic trees. Expanded clones were defined as having at least 8 unique UMIs, based on coefficient-of-variation modelling across technical triplicates. TCRdb reanalyzed the raw reads on its own, using fastp at Q25 for trimming and MiXCR for clone calling, and kept in-frame beta chains. Each entry is one CDR3 protein sequence, shown with its most common DNA and genes. The authors' filters were not applied to this entry. The sample has more than 45,000 distinct CDR3 sequences on record, 10% to 12% of them singletons. The ten largest clonotypes hold around 1.9% of the sample.

This TCR was sampled from a man in his sixties in good health. The chain joins TRBV12-3 or TRBV12-4 to TRBJ1-1, with TRBD1 perhaps the D gene, on 6 matching bases. Source material: PBMCs. Read as DNA, the sequence is TGTGCCAGCAGCTACAATTTAAGGGGGACTGAAGCTTTCTTT. It encodes CASSYNLRGTEAFF.